These 28 T cell receptor beta chains were sequenced from one sample in a study of T cell responses to AZD1222 COVID-19 vaccine. Here immunoSEQ multiplex PCR was the method, and the copy in TCRdb shows in-frame clones only, minus some. Found here are around 200,000 clones, approximately 94% of them singletons; the top ten hold about 1.5%. The starting material was peripheral blood, obtained 28 days after the second AZD1222 dose. Receptors were obtained from an adult who received the AZD1222 COVID-19 vaccine.

The chain carries TRBV28 and TRBJ2-7, with a tentative D call TRBD2 (5 bases). In germline, CDR1 is MDHEN, CDR2 SYDVKM. Deletions cut 9 bases from V and 3 bases from J, with 12 bases between. The CDR3 is 12 residues long. In nucleotides, the CDR3 is TGTGCCAGTTCCGGTAGCGACTACGAGCAGTACTTC. Translated: CASSGSDYEQYF.

This clone was seen once. The chain recombines TRBV2 with TRBJ1-4, with a possible D match to TRBD1 (5 bases). The ends were cut back, 1 base at V and 8 bases at J, with 17 bases in the middle. CDR1 SNHLY and CDR2 FYNNEI come from the germline V gene. CDR3 length: 16 residues. The CDR3 nucleotides read TGTGCCAGCAGTGAAGAAGGTGCAGGGATGGAGGAAAAACTGTTTTTT. This gives the protein CASSEEGAGMEEKLFF.

V usage is TRBV7-9 and J usage is TRBJ2-5; weak D call: TRBD1 (5 bases). Germline lookup yields CDR1 SEHNR and CDR2 FQNEAQ (reference sequence). This CDR3 has 14 residues. V was cut by 1 base and J by 3 bases, with 9 bases left in between. CDR3 protein: CASSLGQGKETQYF. CDR3 DNA sequence: TGTGCCAGCAGCTTAGGGCAGGGTAAAGAGACCCAGTACTTC.

This clone was observed a single time. V and J are TRBV7-9 and TRBJ2-7; maybe TRBD2 (6 bases). Germline V CDR1 and CDR2: SEHNR, FQNEAQ (reference sequence). Trimming cost V 5 bases and J 1 base, with 9 bases left between them. The CDR3 is 13 residues long. CDR3 nucleotides: TGTGCCAGCAGCCCCGGGGGATCCTACGAGCAGTACTTC. Protein: CASSPGGSYEQYF. The full variable domain, rest sourced from reference TRBV7-9 and TRBJ2-7, is DTGVSQNPRHKITKRGQNVTFRCDPISEHNRLYWYRQTLGQGPEFLTYFQNEAQLEKSRLLSDRFSAERPKGSFSTLEIQRTEQGDSAMYLCASSPGGSYEQYFGPGTRLTVT.

The gene calls are TRBV2 and TRBJ2-1; the D gene is possibly TRBD1 (5 bases). From germline, CDR1 is SNHLY and CDR2 FYNNEI. The CDR3 extends over 17 amino acids. V was shortened by 10 bases and J by 0 bases, with 22 bases between the two germline ends. In DNA, the CDR3 is TGTGCCACAATCCGAAATATCAAAGGGGTCTCCTACAATGAGCAGTTCTTC. It specifies CATIRNIKGVSYNEQFF.

This chain connects TRBV5-6 to TRBJ1-2, with 10 bases matching TRBD1. Trimming took 3 bases from V and 6 from J; bases not matched to a gene: 11. The CDR3 contains 16 residues. The germline V gene encodes CDR1 SGHDT and CDR2 YYEEEE. In nucleotides, the CDR3 is TGTGCCAGCAGCTCTTCGGGACAGGGGCCATGGAATGGCTACACCTTC. Translation gives CASSSSGQGPWNGYTF.

The CDR3 bases are TGTGCCAGTAGGCCGGGACAGGGGATAAGCAATCAGCCCCAGCATTTT. This sequence encodes CASRPGQGISNQPQHF. The rearrangement links TRBV19 to TRBJ1-5, with 10 bases fitting TRBD1. The CDR3 runs to 16 residues. Germline CDR1 is LNHDA and CDR2 is SQIVND (reference sequence). V gave up 6 bases and J gave up 1 base; unmatched junction bases: 6.

V and J are TRBV6-5 and TRBJ1-4, with 7 bases matching TRBD1. Germline lookup yields CDR1 MNHEY and CDR2 SVGAGI. V dropped 4 bases and J dropped 2; count of bases not matched to a gene: 4. The length of the CDR3 is 15 residues. The CDR3 coding sequence is TGTGCCAGCAGTTCCCGACAGGGCACTAATGAAAAACTGTTTTTT. As protein: CASSSRQGTNEKLFF.

The chain employs TRBV27 and TRBJ1-5; D may be TRBD1 (6 bases). This CDR3 region has 14 residues. V lost 5 bases, J lost 4 bases, and 12 bases lay in between. The germline V gene encodes CDR1 MNHEY and CDR2 SMNVEV (reference sequence). The CDR3: CASSLGGANQPQHF. The DNA for the CDR3 is TGTGCCAGCAGTCTTGGGGGGGCTAATCAGCCCCAGCATTTT.

In nucleotides, the CDR3 is TGTGCCAGTAGTATAGATCCGGGCCTGCAGTTCTTC. This gives the protein CASSIDPGLQFF. This sequence joins TRBV19 and TRBJ2-1; D is undetermined. Germline CDR1 is LNHDA and CDR2 is SQIVND (reference sequence). The CDR3 totals 12 residues. The germline V and J ends were trimmed by 0 bases and 12 bases, with 9 bases remaining between them.

The chain recombines TRBV11-2 with TRBJ1-1; no clear D. Per the germline V gene, CDR1 is SGHAT and CDR2 is FQNNGV. The V end was cut by 0 bases, the J end by 1 base, with 18 bases between. This CDR3 spans 18 amino acids. The CDR3 DNA reads as TGTGCCAGCAGCTTAGACGAGGGTGGGTCTGTTGGGAACACTGAAGCTTTCTTT. Protein: CASSLDEGGSVGNTEAFF.

V and J are TRBV5-1 and TRBJ1-5, with 7 nucleotides matching TRBD1. The CDR3 extends over 13 amino acids. Germline trimming cut 2 bases from V and 7 bases from J; bases unmatched to any gene: 3. Germline V gene sequence: CDR1 SGHRS, CDR2 YFSETQ. CDR3 nucleotides: TGCGCCAGCAGCTTAGAGGGGGCCCAGCCCCAGCATTTT. This sequence encodes CASSLEGAQPQHF.

The rearrangement joins TRBV29-1 to TRBJ1-6; D is possibly TRBD1 (5 bases). CDR3 length equals 13 residues. Germline CDR1 reads SQVTM; CDR2 reads ANQGSEA. The V and J ends lost 7 bases and 10 bases respectively, with 17 bases between them. The CDR3 DNA follows: TGCAGCGCCCAAGGGGACGACGGATCACCCCTCCACTTT. Its translation: CSAQGDDGSPLHF.

The chain combines TRBV3-1 (or the pseudogene TRBV3-2) with TRBJ2-7, with D maybe TRBD2 (5 bases). This CDR3 is 13 amino acids long. In germline, CDR1 is LGHDT, CDR2 YNNKEL (reference sequence). V was shortened by 4 bases and J by 1 base, with 8 bases between the two germline ends. The CDR3 here is CASSLGVSYEQYF. The CDR3 bases are TGTGCCAGCAGCCTCGGGGTTTCCTACGAGCAGTACTTC.

The gene calls are TRBV12-3 or TRBV12-4 and TRBJ1-1; D gene ambiguous. Between the trimmed V and J ends, which lost 5 bases and 2 bases, there was a span of 6 bases. The CDR3 sequence is 12 residues long. CDR3 amino acids: CASSPLNTEAFF. The CDR3 nucleotides are TGTGCCAGCAGTCCTTTAAACACTGAAGCTTTCTTT.

In this sample, this clone turned up once. The gene calls are TRBV13 and TRBJ2-7; D call uncertain. Germline CDR1 and CDR2: PRHDT and FYEKMQ (reference sequence). Deletions cut 1 base from V and 5 bases from J, with 18 bases between. The CDR3 extends over 16 amino acids. The CDR3 nucleotides are TGTGCCAGCAGCTTAGAGTCGCTAGGGTTCACCCACGAGCAGTACTTC. Its protein product is CASSLESLGFTHEQYF.

The gene calls are TRBV5-1 and TRBJ2-7, with D perhaps matching TRBD2 (6 bases). This CDR3 comprises 15 residues. V lost 5 bases to trimming and J lost 3 bases, with 18 bases between them. Germline CDR1 and CDR2: SGHRS and YFSETQ. DNA of the CDR3: TGCGCCAGCAGACCGGATCCGGGACTTTACTACGAGCAGTACTTC. This gives the protein CASRPDPGLYYEQYF.

The CDR3 DNA is TGTGCCAGCAGCCACGGACAGGGGGCTAATGAAGCTTTCTTT. This encodes CASSHGQGANEAFF. The chain couples TRBV7-2 to TRBJ1-1; 11 nucleotides line up with TRBD1. This CDR3 has 14 residues. Germline V CDR1 and CDR2: SGHTA, FQGNSA. Losses at the gene ends were 5 bases for V and 7 bases for J; bases not matched to a gene: 6.

The CDR3 protein is CALEGANEKLFF. CDR3 sequence (DNA): TGTGCCCTCGAAGGGGCTAATGAAAAACTGTTTTTT. This chain joins TRBV28 and TRBJ1-4; the D gene is possibly TRBD1 (5 bases). V was trimmed by 11 bases and J by 3 bases, leaving 10 bases between them. The CDR3 runs 12 residues. CDR1 and CDR2 (germline): MDHEN, SYDVKM. Full variable domain (rest looked up from reference TRBV28 and TRBJ1-4): DVKVTQSSRYLVKRTGEKVFLECVQDMDHENMFWYRQDPGLGLRLIYFSYDVKMKEKGDIPEGYSVSREKKERFSLILESASTNQTSMYLCALEGANEKLFFGSGTQLSVL.

The CDR3 protein is CASRKGQGAFF. The CDR3 nucleotides read TGTGCCAGCAGGAAAGGACAGGGAGCTTTCTTT. The chain uses TRBV2 and TRBJ1-1; 8 positions agree with TRBD1. CDR1 is SNHLY, CDR2 FYNNEI, per germline. This CDR3 region has 11 residues. V shed 6 bases, J shed 10 bases, and the junction held 4 bases outside the gene matches.

The CDR3 protein is CASSETGKAVYGYTF. As DNA, the CDR3 is TGTGCCAGCAGTGAGACGGGGAAAGCCGTCTATGGCTACACCTTC. The genes are TRBV6-4 and TRBJ1-2, with no clear D. CDR3 length equals 15 residues. Looked up from germline, CDR1 is MRHNA and CDR2 is SNTAGT. Deletions cut 3 bases from V and 4 bases from J, with 15 bases between.

The rearrangement joins TRBV19 to TRBJ1-2, with 7 positions matching TRBD1. J was trimmed by 0 bases and V by 3 bases; bases with no gene match: 10. Germline V gene data show CDR1 as LNHDA and CDR2 as SQIVND (reference sequence). The CDR3 totals 17 residues. The DNA for the CDR3 is TGTGCCAGTAGTATTAGGAGGGGGCAAATCGCTAACTATGGCTACACCTTC. Translating it yields CASSIRRGQIANYGYTF.

The rearrangement joins TRBV9 to TRBJ1-1, with D tentatively TRBD1 (5 bases). Trimming took off 4 bases at V and 4 bases at J, with 14 bases between the two ends. This CDR3 is built from 14 residues. Looked up from germline, CDR1 is SGDLS and CDR2 is YYNGEE. The CDR3 bases are TGTGCCAGCAGCACAGACAGAGGTACCACTGAAGCTTTCTTT. Residues: CASSTDRGTTEAFF.

The J gene is TRBJ2-1, the V gene TRBV29-1; 7 bases agree with TRBD2. V shed 4 bases and J 8 bases; nucleotides not matched to a gene: 8. Germline CDR1 and CDR2: SQVTM and ANQGSEA. The CDR3 contains 13 residues. As DNA, the CDR3 is TGCAGCGTTGGGTCTCGGGGGGTCTATGAGCAGTTCTTC. Residues: CSVGSRGVYEQFF.

The chain carries TRBV2 and TRBJ2-5; possible D gene TRBD2, 6 bases. Germline V gene data show CDR1 as SNHLY and CDR2 as FYNNEI. This CDR3 region has 13 residues. V was pared by 4 bases and J by 5 bases, with 11 bases between. The CDR3 region is CASSGRGGETQYF. The CDR3 DNA reads as TGTGCCAGCAGTGGGAGGGGTGGGGAGACCCAGTACTTC.

The chain couples TRBV7-9 to TRBJ1-1; tentatively, D is TRBD1 (5 bases). The CDR3 totals 15 residues. V lost 3 bases to trimming and J lost 3 bases, with 14 bases between them. The V gene's germline CDR1 is SEHNR and CDR2 FQNEAQ (reference sequence). Here the CDR3 DNA reads TGTGCCAGCAGCTTGGTCGGGGCTATGGACACTGAAGCTTTCTTT. Its translation is CASSLVGAMDTEAFF. Based on the CDR3 plus reference TRBV7-9 and TRBJ1-1, the full variable domain is DTGVSQNPRHKITKRGQNVTFRCDPISEHNRLYWYRQTLGQGPEFLTYFQNEAQLEKSRLLSDRFSAERPKGSFSTLEIQRTEQGDSAMYLCASSLVGAMDTEAFFGQGTRLTVV.

CDR3 sequence: CASSPEAFF. The CDR3 DNA is TGTGCCTCCTCACCAGAAGCTTTCTTT. The J gene is TRBJ1-1, the V gene TRBV30; D gene ambiguous. CDR3 length equals 9 residues. Germline V gene data show CDR1 as GTSNPN and CDR2 as SVGIG (reference sequence). V lost 7 bases and J lost 8, with 8 bases in between.

This chain links TRBV6-5 with TRBJ2-7; 7 bases match TRBD2. V trimming: 4 bases; J trimming: 6 bases; junction bases outside the gene matches: 12. The V gene's germline CDR1 is MNHEY and CDR2 SVGAGI. The CDR3 has 15 residues. The CDR3 loop reads CASSFRGREGFEQYF. CDR3 bases: TGTGCCAGCAGTTTCCGGGGGAGGGAGGGATTCGAGCAGTACTTC.